The following is a TCR beta chain sequence with its context. The source of the sample is a study of blood T cell repertoires in COVID-19. Study at large: The United States, Italy and Spain provided the acute and convalescent COVID-19 samples. PBMCs, B-cell-depleted T cells, or T cells provided the cDNA or gDNA that made up the material.

Trimming left V 2 bases short and J 4 bases short, with 13 bases between. CDR1 SGHDT and CDR2 YYEEEE come from the germline V gene. The CDR3 covers 15 residues. Authors' analysis steps: Reference gene primer amplification yielded estimated nucleated cell counts. Method: immunoSEQ multiplex PCR; TCRdb's copy keeps in-frame clones and lacks some. V and J calls and clone size are given by that table; D and trimming were obtained from the DNA. Among around 140,000 clones listed, roughly 88% were seen once. The V call is TRBV5-6, the J call TRBJ1-3; D is ambiguous. The TCR comes from a woman aged 55-75 years with acute or convalescent COVID-19. Sequenced material: peripheral blood. The CDR3 region is CASSFGRVQGNTIYF. CDR3 in DNA: TGTGCCAGCAGCTTTGGGCGGGTACAGGGAAACACCATATATTTT. The full variable domain, rest sourced from reference TRBV5-6 and TRBJ1-3, is DAGVTQSPTHLIKTRGQQVTLRCSPKSGHDTVSWYQQALGQGPQFIFQYYEEEERQRGNFPDRFSGHQFPNYSSELNVNALLLGDSALYLCASSFGRVQGNTIYFGEGSWLTVV.